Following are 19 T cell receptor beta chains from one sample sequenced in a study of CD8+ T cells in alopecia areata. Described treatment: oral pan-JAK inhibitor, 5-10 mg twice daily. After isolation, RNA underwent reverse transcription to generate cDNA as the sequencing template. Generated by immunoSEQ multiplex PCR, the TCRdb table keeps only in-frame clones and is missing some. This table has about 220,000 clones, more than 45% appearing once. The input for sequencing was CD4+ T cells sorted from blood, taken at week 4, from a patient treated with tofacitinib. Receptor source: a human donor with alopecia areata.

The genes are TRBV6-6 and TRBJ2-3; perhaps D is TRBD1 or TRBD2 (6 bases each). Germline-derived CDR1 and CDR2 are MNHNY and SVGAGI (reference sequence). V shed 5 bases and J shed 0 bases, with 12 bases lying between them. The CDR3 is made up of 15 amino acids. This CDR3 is CASSDGGPSTDTQYF. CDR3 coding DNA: TGTGCCAGCAGTGATGGGGGGCCGAGCACAGATACGCAGTATTTT.

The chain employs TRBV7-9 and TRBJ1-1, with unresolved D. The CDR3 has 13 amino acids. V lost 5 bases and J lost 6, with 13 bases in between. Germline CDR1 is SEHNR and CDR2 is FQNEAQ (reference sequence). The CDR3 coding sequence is TGTGCCAGCAGCCTCTCACCTTTCTCTGAAGCTTTCTTT. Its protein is CASSLSPFSEAFF.

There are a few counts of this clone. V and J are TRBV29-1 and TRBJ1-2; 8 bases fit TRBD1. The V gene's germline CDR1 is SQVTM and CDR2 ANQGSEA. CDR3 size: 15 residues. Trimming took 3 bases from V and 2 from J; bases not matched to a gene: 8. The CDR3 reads CSVESATGVNYGYTF. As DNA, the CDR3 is TGCAGCGTTGAGTCGGCGACAGGGGTCAACTATGGCTACACCTTC.

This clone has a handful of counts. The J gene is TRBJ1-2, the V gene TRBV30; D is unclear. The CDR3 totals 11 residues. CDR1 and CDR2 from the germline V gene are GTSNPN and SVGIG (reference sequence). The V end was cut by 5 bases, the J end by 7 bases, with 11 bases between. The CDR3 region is CAWGDWRGYTF. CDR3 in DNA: TGTGCCTGGGGAGACTGGCGTGGCTACACCTTC.

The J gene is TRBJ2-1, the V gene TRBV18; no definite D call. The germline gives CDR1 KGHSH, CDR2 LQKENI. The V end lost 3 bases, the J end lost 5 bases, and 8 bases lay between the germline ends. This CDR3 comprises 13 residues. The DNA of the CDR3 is TGTGCCAGCTCACCTCAATCCAACAATGAGCAGTTCTTC. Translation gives CASSPQSNNEQFF.

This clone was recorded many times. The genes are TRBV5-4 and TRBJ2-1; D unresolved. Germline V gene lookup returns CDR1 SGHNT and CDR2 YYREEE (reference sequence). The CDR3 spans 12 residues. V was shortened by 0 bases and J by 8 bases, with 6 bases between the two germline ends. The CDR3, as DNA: TGTGCCAGCAGCTTGGTAGGTTATGAGCAGTTCTTC. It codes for CASSLVGYEQFF.

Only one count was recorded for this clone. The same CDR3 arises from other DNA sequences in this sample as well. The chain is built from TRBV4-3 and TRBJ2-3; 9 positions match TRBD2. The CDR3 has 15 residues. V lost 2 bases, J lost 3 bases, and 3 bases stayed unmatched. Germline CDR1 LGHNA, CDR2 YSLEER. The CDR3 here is CASSQNSGGTDTQYF. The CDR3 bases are TGCGCCAGCAGCCAAAATAGCGGGGGAACAGATACGCAGTATTTT.

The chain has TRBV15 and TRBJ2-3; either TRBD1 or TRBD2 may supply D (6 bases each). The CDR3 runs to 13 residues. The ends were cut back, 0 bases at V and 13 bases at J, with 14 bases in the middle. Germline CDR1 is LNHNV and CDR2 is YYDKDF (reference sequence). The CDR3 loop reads CATSRDEHREEYF. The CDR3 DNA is TGTGCCACCAGCAGAGATGAGCACAGGGAGGAGTATTTT.

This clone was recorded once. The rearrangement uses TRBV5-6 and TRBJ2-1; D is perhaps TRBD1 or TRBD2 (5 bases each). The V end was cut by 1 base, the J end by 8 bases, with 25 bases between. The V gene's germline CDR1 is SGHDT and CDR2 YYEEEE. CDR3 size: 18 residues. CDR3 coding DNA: TGTGCCAGCAGCTTGTTGGGATCCGGGACCACCAGGGTCCATGAGCAGTTCTTC. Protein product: CASSLLGSGTTRVHEQFF.

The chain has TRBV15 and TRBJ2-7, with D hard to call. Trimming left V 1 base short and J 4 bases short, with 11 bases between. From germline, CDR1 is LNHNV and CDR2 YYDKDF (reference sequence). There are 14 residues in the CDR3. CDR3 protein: CATSRVAVGYEQYF. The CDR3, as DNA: TGTGCCACCAGCAGAGTGGCGGTGGGGTACGAGCAGTACTTC.

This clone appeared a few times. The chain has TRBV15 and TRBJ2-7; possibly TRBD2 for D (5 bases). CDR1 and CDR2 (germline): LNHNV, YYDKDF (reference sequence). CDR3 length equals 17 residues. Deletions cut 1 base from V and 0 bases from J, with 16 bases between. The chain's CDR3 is CATSRGAAETLSYEQYF. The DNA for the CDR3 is TGTGCCACCAGCAGAGGGGCAGCGGAAACTCTCTCCTACGAGCAGTACTTC. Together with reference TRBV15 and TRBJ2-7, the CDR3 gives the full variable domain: DAMVIQNPRYQVTQFGKPVTLSCSQTLNHNVMYWYQQKSSQAPKLLFHYYDKDFNNEADTPDNFQSRRPNTSFCFLDIRSPGLGDTAMYLCATSRGAAETLSYEQYFGPGTRLTVT.

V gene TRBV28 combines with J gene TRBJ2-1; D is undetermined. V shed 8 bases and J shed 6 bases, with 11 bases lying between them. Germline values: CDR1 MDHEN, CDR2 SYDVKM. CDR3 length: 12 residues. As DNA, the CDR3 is TGTGCCAGCTCGATCCAGGTCAATGAGCAGTTCTTC. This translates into CASSIQVNEQFF.

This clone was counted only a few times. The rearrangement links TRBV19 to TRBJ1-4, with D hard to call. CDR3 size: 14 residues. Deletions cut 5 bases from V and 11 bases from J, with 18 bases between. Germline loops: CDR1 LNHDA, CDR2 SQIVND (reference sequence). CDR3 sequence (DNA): TGTGCCAGTAGTCCCCCCGGTGAGATGCGGAAACTGTTTTTT. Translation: CASSPPGEMRKLFF.

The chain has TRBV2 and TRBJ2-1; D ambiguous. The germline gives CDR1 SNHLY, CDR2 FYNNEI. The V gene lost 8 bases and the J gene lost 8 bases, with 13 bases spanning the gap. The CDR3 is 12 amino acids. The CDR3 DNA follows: TGTGCCAGCCAGTCGGTCATATATGAGCAGTTCTTC. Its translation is CASQSVIYEQFF.

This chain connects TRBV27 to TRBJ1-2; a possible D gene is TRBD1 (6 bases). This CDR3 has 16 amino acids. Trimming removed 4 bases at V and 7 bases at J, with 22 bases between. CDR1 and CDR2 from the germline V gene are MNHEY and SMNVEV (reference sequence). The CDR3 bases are TGTGCCAGCAGTTCCCCCTCGGGGGGGGCGCTCATTGGCTACACCTTC. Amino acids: CASSSPSGGALIGYTF.

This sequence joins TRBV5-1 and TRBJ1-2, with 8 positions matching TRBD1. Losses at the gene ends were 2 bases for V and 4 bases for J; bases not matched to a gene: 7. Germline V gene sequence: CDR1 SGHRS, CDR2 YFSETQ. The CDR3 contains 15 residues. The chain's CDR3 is CASSFSGGYGYGYTF. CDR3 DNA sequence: TGCGCCAGCAGCTTTTCAGGGGGCTATGGCTATGGCTACACCTTC.

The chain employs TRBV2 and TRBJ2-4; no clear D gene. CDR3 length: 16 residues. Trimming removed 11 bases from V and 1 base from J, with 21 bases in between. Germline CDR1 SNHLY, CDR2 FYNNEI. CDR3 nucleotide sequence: TGTGCCTCTTACCCTCTTTCCGGTGGGGCCAAAAACATTCAGTACTTC. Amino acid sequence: CASYPLSGGAKNIQYF.

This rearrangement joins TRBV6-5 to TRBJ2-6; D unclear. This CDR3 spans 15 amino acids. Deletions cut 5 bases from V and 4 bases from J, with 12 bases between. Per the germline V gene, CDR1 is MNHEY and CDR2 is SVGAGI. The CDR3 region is CASSLIGSGANVLTF. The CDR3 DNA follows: TGTGCCAGCAGTCTTATCGGCTCAGGGGCCAACGTCCTGACTTTC.

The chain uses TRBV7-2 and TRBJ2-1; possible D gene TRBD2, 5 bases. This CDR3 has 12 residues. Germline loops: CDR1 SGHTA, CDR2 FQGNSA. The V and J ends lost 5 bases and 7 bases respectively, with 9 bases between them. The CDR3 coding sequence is TGTGCCAGCAGCCGACGGGGAAATGAGCAGTTCTTC. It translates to CASSRRGNEQFF. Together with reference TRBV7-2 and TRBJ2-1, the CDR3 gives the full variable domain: GAGVSQSPSNKVTEKGKDVELRCDPISGHTALYWYRQSLGQGLEFLIYFQGNSAPDKSGLPSDRFSAERTGGSVSTLTIQRTQQEDSAVYLCASSRRGNEQFFGPGTRLTVL.